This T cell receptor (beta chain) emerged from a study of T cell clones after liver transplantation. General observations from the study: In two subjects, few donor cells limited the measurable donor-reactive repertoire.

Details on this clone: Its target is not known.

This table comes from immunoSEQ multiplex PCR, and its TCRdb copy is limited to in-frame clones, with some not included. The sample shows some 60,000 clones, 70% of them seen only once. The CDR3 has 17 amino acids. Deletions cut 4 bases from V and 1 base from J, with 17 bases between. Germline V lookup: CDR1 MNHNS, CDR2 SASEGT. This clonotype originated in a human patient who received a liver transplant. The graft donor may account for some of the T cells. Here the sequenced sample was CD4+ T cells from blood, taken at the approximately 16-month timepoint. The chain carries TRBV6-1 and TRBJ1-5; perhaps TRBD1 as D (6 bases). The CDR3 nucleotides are TGTGCCAGCAGTGGATCAAACAGGGCGGCAAGCAATCAGCCCCAGCATTTT. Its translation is CASSGSNRAASNQPQHF.